This TCR beta chain was captured in a study of T cells in Graves' hyperthyroidism and ophthalmopathy. Regions amplified from RNA transcripts were the TCR beta CDR3 regions. Initially, a first-round RT-PCR of the TCR CDR3 employed the HTBI primer set. TCRdb passed the multiplex PCR reads through MiXCR, listing each CDR3 protein once. The sample consists of some 620,000 distinct CDR3 sequences, about 16% of them appearing once. Across 18 months, stable Graves' hyperthyroidism was marked by no progression to ophthalmopathy. Pregnant or lactating patients were excluded, as were those with uncontrolled infection or other autoimmune disease. CDR1 KGHDR and CDR2 SFDVKD come from the germline V gene. CDR3 length equals 14 residues. V dropped 7 bases and J dropped 3 bases, with 11 bases sitting between them. Study outcomes and limitations: Most thyroid-expanded clonotypes above 0.001 were also found in blood. It was a median about 7.1 months before onset that the model predicted ophthalmopathy.

This clonotype appeared many times. Its specificity is unknown. This TCR came from a woman aged 30 to 39 with Graves' hyperthyroidism. The chain is built from TRBV24-1 and TRBJ2-2, with unresolved D. Material: blood. The CDR3 spells CATSGPSYTGELFF. The CDR3 DNA sequence: TGTGCCACCAGCGGGCCATCTTACACCGGGGAGCTGTTTTTT.